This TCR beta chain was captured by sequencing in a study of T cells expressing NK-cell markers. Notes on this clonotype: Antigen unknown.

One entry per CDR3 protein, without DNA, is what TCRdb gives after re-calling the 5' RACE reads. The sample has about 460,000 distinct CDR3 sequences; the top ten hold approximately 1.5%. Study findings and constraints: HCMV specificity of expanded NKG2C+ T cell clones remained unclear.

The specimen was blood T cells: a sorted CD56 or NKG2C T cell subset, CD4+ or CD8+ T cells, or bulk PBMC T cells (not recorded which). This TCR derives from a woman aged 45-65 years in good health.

CDR3 protein: CASSYPGQGNYEQYF. The chain employs TRBV5-1 and TRBJ2-7; TCRdb returns TRBD1, unconfirmable since there is no DNA. The germline CDR1 and CDR2 sequences are SGHRS and YFSETQ. The CDR3 covers 15 residues.